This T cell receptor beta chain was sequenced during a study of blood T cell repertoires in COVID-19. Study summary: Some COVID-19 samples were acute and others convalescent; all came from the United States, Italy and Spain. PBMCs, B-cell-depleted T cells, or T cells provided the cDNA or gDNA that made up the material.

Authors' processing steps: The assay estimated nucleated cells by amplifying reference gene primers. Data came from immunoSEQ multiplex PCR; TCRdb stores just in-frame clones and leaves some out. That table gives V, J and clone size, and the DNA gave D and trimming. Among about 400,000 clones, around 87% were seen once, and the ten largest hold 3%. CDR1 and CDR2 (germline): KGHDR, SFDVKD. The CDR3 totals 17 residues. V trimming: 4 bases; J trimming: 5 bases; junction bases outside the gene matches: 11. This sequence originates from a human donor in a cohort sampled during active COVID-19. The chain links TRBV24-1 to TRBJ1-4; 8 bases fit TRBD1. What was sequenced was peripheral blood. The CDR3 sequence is CATSDPGTGDQNEKLFF. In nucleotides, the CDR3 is TGTGCCACCAGTGACCCGGGGACAGGAGATCAAAATGAAAAACTGTTTTTT.